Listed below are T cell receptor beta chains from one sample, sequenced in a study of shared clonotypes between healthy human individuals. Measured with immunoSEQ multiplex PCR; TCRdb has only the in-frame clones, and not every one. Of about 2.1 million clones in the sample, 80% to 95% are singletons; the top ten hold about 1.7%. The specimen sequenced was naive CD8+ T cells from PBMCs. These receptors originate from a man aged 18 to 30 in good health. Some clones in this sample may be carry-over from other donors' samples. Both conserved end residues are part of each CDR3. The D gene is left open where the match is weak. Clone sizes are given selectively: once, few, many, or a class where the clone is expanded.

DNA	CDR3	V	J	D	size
TGTGCCAGCAGCCAGGGTAGTAGCACTGAAGCTTTCTTT	CASSQGSSTEAFF	TRBV7-9	TRBJ1-1	.	.
TGTGCCAGCAGCTCAAGACAGTATGGAAACACCATATATTTT	CASSSRQYGNTIYF	TRBV7-2	TRBJ1-3	.	.
TGTGCCAGCAGCTTCCCGATAGTTGGGGGCCGCCAAGATACGCAGTATTTT	CASSFPIVGGRQDTQYF	TRBV7-9	TRBJ2-3	.	.
TGTGCCAGTAGCTGGGGGCCAGCCTACGAGCAGTACTTC	CASSWGPAYEQYF	TRBV19	TRBJ2-7	.	.
TGTGCCAGCAGCTTCCGACAGGGGACTATGGAGGAGCTGTTTTTT	CASSFRQGTMEELFF	TRBV7-9	TRBJ2-2	.	.
TGTGCCAGCAGCTTCCCCCCCAACGGTAATGAAAAACTGTTTTTT	CASSFPPNGNEKLFF	TRBV7-9	TRBJ1-4	.	.
TGTGCCAGCAGCAGGGCTGGGGGATGGTATGGCTACACCTTC	CASSRAGGWYGYTF	TRBV11-1	TRBJ1-2	.	.
TGTGCCAGTAGTCCGGGACTAGCGGAGTACAATGAGCAGTTCTTC	CASSPGLAEYNEQFF	TRBV19	TRBJ2-1	TRBD2	.
TGTGCCAGCAGTTTTGGAGGGGATGGCAATCAGCCCCAGCATTTT	CASSFGGDGNQPQHF	TRBV27	TRBJ1-5	.	.
TGTGCCAGCAGTGAGAACTACCACCTATTAAGCTCCTACAATGAGCAGTTCTTC	CASSENYHLLSSYNEQFF	TRBV6-4	TRBJ2-1	.	.
TGTGCCAGCAGCCCGGGGACAGGGGTTACTGAAGCTTTCTTT	CASSPGTGVTEAFF	TRBV7-9	TRBJ1-1	TRBD1	.
TGTGCCACCAGCAGAGATCGGAGACAGGATTTACCTGGAAACACCATATATTTT	CATSRDRRQDLPGNTIYF	TRBV15	TRBJ1-3	.	.
TGTGCCAGCAGCTTAGCGGGAGTTGGAATCGAGCAGTACTTC	CASSLAGVGIEQYF	TRBV7-8	TRBJ2-7	.	.
TGTGCCAGCAGTCCCAGAGGCACAGATACGCAGTATTTT	CASSPRGTDTQYF	TRBV28	TRBJ2-3	.	.
TGTGCCAGCAGCGTAGGAGGGGAGAACACTGAAGCTTTCTTT	CASSVGGENTEAFF	TRBV9	TRBJ1-1	.	few
TGCAGCGTCGCGACTAGCGAAAGATTTAAAAGGGGGCAGTTCTTC	CSVATSERFKRGQFF	TRBV29-1	TRBJ2-1	TRBD2	.
TGTGCCAGCAGCTTAGGGTTGGCTGAAGCTTTCTTT	CASSLGLAEAFF	TRBV7-9	TRBJ1-1	.	.
TGTGCCAGCAGTGAAGGGGCTAGCGGGGAGCTGTTTTTT	CASSEGASGELFF	TRBV2	TRBJ2-2	.	.
TGCGCCAGCAGCCAAGTTTCTACCGCGGGGGCCTCCTACGAGCAGTACTTC	CASSQVSTAGASYEQYF	TRBV4-1	TRBJ2-7	.	.
TGCAGCGTTGATCTTAGGGGATCTAGCACCGGGGAGCTGTTTTTT	CSVDLRGSSTGELFF	TRBV29-1	TRBJ2-2	.	.
TGTGCCAGCAGTTTATTGGGGACAGGGTGGAGTAGCGGCACAGATACGCAGTATTTT	CASSLLGTGWSSGTDTQYF	TRBV28	TRBJ2-3	TRBD1	.
TGTGCCAGCAGTTCGACAGTCGGTGAGAGCGAGCAGTACTTC	CASSSTVGESEQYF	TRBV27	TRBJ2-7	.	.
TGTGCCAGCAGGGTGGGAGGGGTTCCACTCCACGAGCAGTACTTC	CASRVGGVPLHEQYF	TRBV27	TRBJ2-7	TRBD2	once
TGTGCCAGCAACCTTGGGGCAGCCAACAATGAGCAGTTCTTC	CASNLGAANNEQFF	TRBV27	TRBJ2-1	.	.
TGTGCCAGTATTCGGGGGACTGAAGCTTTCTTT	CASIRGTEAFF	TRBV19	TRBJ1-1	.	few
TGTGCCAGCAGTCCCACCCGGGAGTCACTCGCCAACACCGGGGAGCTGTTTTTT	CASSPTRESLANTGELFF	TRBV27	TRBJ2-2	.	few
TGTGCCAGCAGTGCTGACAGGGACTACGAGCAGTACTTC	CASSADRDYEQYF	TRBV6-4	TRBJ2-7	TRBD1	.
TGTGCCAGCAGCGGAGCGGGAGGAGCGGGAGGAGTTATCGATGAGCAGTTCTTC	CASSGAGGAGGVIDEQFF	TRBV9	TRBJ2-1	TRBD2	.
TGCGCCAGCAGCCAAGACGTGCCACTAGCGAGATACAATGAGCAGTTCTTC	CASSQDVPLARYNEQFF	TRBV4-3	TRBJ2-1	TRBD2	.
TGTGCCAGCAGTCCCGGGGGAGAGAACAATGAGCAGTTCTTC	CASSPGGENNEQFF	TRBV28	TRBJ2-1	.	.
TGCGCCAGCAGCCAGATACAAGAGGGCACAGATACGCAGTATTTT	CASSQIQEGTDTQYF	TRBV4-1	TRBJ2-3	.	.
TGTGCCAGCATGGGGGCTTTCAACCATGGCTACACCTTC	CASMGAFNHGYTF	TRBV2	TRBJ1-2	.	.
TGTGCCAGCAGCTTAGTTGCGGGAGTGAACGAGCAGTACTTC	CASSLVAGVNEQYF	TRBV7-9	TRBJ2-7	TRBD2	.
TGTGCCAGCAGCAGCGGGACAGGGTTTACTGAAGCTTTCTTT	CASSSGTGFTEAFF	TRBV7-8	TRBJ1-1	TRBD1	.
TGTGCCAGCAGTCCAGGGACTAGCCGGAGTCCCTACGAGCAGTACTTC	CASSPGTSRSPYEQYF	TRBV28	TRBJ2-7	TRBD2	once
TGCGCCAGCAGCTTGAAGGGCACTGAAGCTTTCTTT	CASSLKGTEAFF	TRBV5-1	TRBJ1-1	.	.
TGTGCCAGCAGTGAAGCTCTCCGGGAGACCCAGTACTTC	CASSEALRETQYF	TRBV2	TRBJ2-5	.	.
TGTGCCAGCAGCGTAACAGCCACCGGGGAGCTGTTTTTT	CASSVTATGELFF	TRBV9	TRBJ2-2	.	few
TGTGCCAGCAGCCCCGCGGGAGGGCAGAATGAGCAGTTCTTC	CASSPAGGQNEQFF	TRBV9	TRBJ2-1	TRBD2	.
TGTGCCAGCAGCCCCGGGACTAGAACAGATACGCAGTATTTT	CASSPGTRTDTQYF	TRBV9	TRBJ2-3	TRBD2	.